The TCR beta chain under discussion was sequenced for a study of T cell responses to AZD1222 COVID-19 vaccine (dated by TCRdb to the early 2020s). Concerning the study at large: TCR sequencing was performed for 230 to 250 trial participants, of whom about 200 were given two doses of AZD1222 and roughly 25 were given two doses of MenACWY control vaccine. Trial participants were enrolled by age into subgroups of 18-55, 56-69 and 70-plus years, and approximately 150, 30 and 60 TCR-sequenced participants, respectively, were included in these subgroups. The research as a whole found: In the small 56-69-year group, the increase in depth fell short of significance, most likely because of low power. Because no day 14 peak-response samples were available, repertoires were characterized only after the peak T cell response. Epitopes outside the regions mutated in the B.1.351 and B.1.1.7 variants were reportedly recognized by nearly half of the unique spike-specific TCRs. Participants were mostly white British and included more females than males, and it was suggested by the authors that clonal diversity may have been underestimated. CD4 TCRs associated with the vaccine covered the entire spike protein, and the dominant responses were in regions 160-218 and 743-854. Conclusions about previously exposed vaccinees were limited because only a handful of AZD1222 recipients were SARS-CoV-2 seropositive at baseline. After two AZD1222 doses, spike-specific TCR breadth and depth were significantly higher than at day 0 and than in MenACWY recipients.

A single count supports this clone. It lacks a known antigen. Qualities for individual bases were not recorded, and no much larger clone is one base off. The CDR3 regions of human TCRbeta chains were analyzed by immunosequencing. As for the original processing: TCRs in the repertoires were matched against a reference library of SARS-CoV-2-specific TCRs that had been generated with the MIRA antigen-specificity platform. Breadth meant the fraction of unique TCRs that were SARS-CoV-2-associated, whereas depth meant the fraction of total T cells that were SARS-CoV-2-associated. Using the MIRA data, every spike-specific TCR was mapped to the spike region that the TCR reacted to and assigned to either a CD4 or a CD8 class. Log10-transformed breadth and depth values were compared by one-way ANOVA with Sidak's multiple comparisons tests. TCRdb provides this immuneACCESS table in a form limited to in-frame rearrangements. Some clones are lacking; in checked studies, under half of them reflect an unresolved V gene, and why the rest are absent is not known. V, J and clone size derive from that table, while D and trimming were established from the DNA sequence. Across this sample there are 100,000 or so clones, with more than 85% seen only once. Around 3.2% of the sample comes from the top ten.

Interpreted using the paper, the time point label stands for: about 28 days (+/-7) after the second vaccine dose. AZD1222 recipients given second doses at about 4 weeks or at about 12 weeks were pooled, since spike-specific TCR depth and breadth were not found to differ between the two schedules. The vaccinee samples were drawn from two UK trials, COV001 and COV002, one of which was a single-blind randomized controlled phase 2/3 trial testing AZD1222 (ChAdOx1 nCoV-19) in healthy adults. For TCRbeta chain sequencing, PBMC samples from trial participants were taken at day 0 and at day 28 after the second dose. The CDR3 measures 15 amino acids from cysteine to phenylalanine. Of the read, only the CDR3 DNA is kept; its 45 bases are in frame from base 1. Via the germline V gene (reference sequence), CDR1 is GTSNPN and CDR2 SVGIG. Between the V and J ends, shortened by 0 bases and 2 bases respectively, the junction contains 10 bases.

This sequence originates from an adult who received the AZD1222 COVID-19 vaccine. This sample comprised peripheral blood, obtained 28 days after the second AZD1222 dose. The chain links TRBV30 with TRBJ1-4; confidence is insufficient to name the D gene. Read as DNA, the sequence is TGTGCCTGGAGTGTACTGGCCGGGACTAATGAAAAACTGTTTTTT. This is translated as CAWSVLAGTNEKLFF. Joined to the reference TRBV30 and TRBJ1-4 proteins, this CDR3 gives the full variable domain: SQTIHQWPATLVQPVGSPLSLECTVEGTSNPNLYWYRQAAGRGLQLLFYSVGIGQISSEVPQNLSASRPQDRQFILSSKKLLLSDSGFYLCAWSVLAGTNEKLFFGSGTQLSVL.